Here is one T cell receptor (beta chain) with its context. Germline V gives CDR1 MNHEY, CDR2 SVGAGI. The CDR3 is 13 amino acids. The V end lost 2 bases, the J end lost 5 bases, and 9 bases lay between the germline ends. This entry belongs to a study of T cell changes during pregnancy in multiple sclerosis. Profiling relied on immunoSEQ multiplex PCR, and the TCRdb table lists in-frame clones only, not all of them. The table has about 97,000 clones, around nine tenths seen once. The TCR comes from a female donor in good health, enrolled as a control in a pregnancy study. This material consisted of peripheral blood, taken in the second trimester of pregnancy. The chain is built from TRBV6-5 and TRBJ1-1, with D perhaps matching TRBD1 (5 bases). The CDR3 nucleotides read TGTGCCAGCAGTTACGTGGGGGGTACTGAAGCTTTCTTT. Residues: CASSYVGGTEAFF.